A single count supports the clone carrying this T cell receptor beta chain. Its target is unknown. These data are taken from a study of vaccination effects on CD4 cells after COVID-19. Data came from immunoSEQ multiplex PCR; TCRdb stores just in-frame clones and leaves some out. The sample consists of tens of thousands of clones, around 77% of them appearing once. Subsequent to 10 days of culture, CD4+ T cells were isolated. Between the trimmed V and J ends, which lost 2 bases and 5 bases, there was a span of 10 bases. The CDR3 consists of 14 residues. The V gene's germline CDR1 is SNHLY and CDR2 FYNNEI.

The chain carries TRBV2 and TRBJ1-5; D ambiguous. The sequence came from a human donor who received a COVID-19 vaccine. The starting material was CD4+ T cells from PBMCs cultured without peptide, obtained before COVID-19 vaccination. CDR3 nucleotides: TGTGCCAGCAGTGAAAGCCAGAGCTATCAGCCCCAGCATTTT. Its protein is CASSESQSYQPQHF. Full variable domain (outside the CDR3, taken from reference TRBV2 and TRBJ1-5): EPEVTQTPSHQVTQMGQEVILRCVPISNHLYFYWYRQILGQKVEFLVSFYNNEISEKSEIFDDQFSVERPDGSNFTLKIRSTKLEDSAMYFCASSESQSYQPQHFGDGTRLSIL.